This TCR beta chain was observed in a study of blood T cell repertoires in COVID-19. Study at large: In each case, the material was cDNA or gDNA derived from T cells, B-cell-depleted T cells, or PBMCs.

This CDR3 is 16 amino acids long. V was clipped by 3 bases and J by 4 bases, with 18 bases between them. Germline V CDR1 and CDR2: MDHEN, SYDVKM. The assay was immunoSEQ multiplex PCR, and TCRdb's table has in-frame clones only and misses some. Of about 410,000 clones detected, over 85% appear once; the ten largest clones hold about 1.7%. Living in 24 US areas, the participants were between roughly 18 and 90 years of age. Cohort assignment relied on participant-reported clinical history. Donors of Cohort 3 who recovered were those that had two negative PCRs, clearance, or symptom resolution. The V gene is TRBV28, the J gene TRBJ1-2, with unresolved D. The specimen was PBMCs or T cells enriched from blood (not recorded which). The receptor was derived from a woman between 25 and 40 years old who had recovered from COVID-19. The CDR3 nucleotides are TGTGCCAGCAGTTTCCCTAGCCGAGATTGGAGCTATGGCTACACCTTC. Translating gives CASSFPSRDWSYGYTF.